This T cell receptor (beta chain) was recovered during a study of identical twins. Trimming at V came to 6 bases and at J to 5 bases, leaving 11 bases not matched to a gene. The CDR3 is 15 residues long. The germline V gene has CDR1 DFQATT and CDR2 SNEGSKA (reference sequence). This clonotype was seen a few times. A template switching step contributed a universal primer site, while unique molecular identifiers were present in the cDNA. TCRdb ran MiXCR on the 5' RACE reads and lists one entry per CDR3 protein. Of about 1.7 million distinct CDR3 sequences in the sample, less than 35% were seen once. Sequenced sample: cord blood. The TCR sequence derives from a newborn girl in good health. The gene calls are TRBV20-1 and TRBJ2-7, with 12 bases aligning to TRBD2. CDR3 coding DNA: TGCAGTGCCCGACAGACTAGCGGGAGTGTCGACGAGCAGTACTTC. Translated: CSARQTSGSVDEQYF.